This TCR beta chain was sequenced for a study of cytomegalovirus exposure and HLA in healthy donors. Study-wide findings and caveats: Among TCR beta chains of equal frequency, HLA-associated ones were more clonally expanded in a later analysis. The study recorded about 160 TCR beta chains that were cytomegalovirus-associated.

Trimming cost V 5 bases and J 4 bases; bases outside gene matches: 5. This CDR3 is 15 amino acids long. Germline CDR1 is SEHNR and CDR2 is FQNEAQ (reference sequence). Details on this clone: No antigen is known for it.

PCR was performed using 60 Vbeta and 13 Jbeta primers. TCRdb's table, derived via immunoSEQ multiplex PCR, lists solely in-frame clones and lacks some. The table has around 240,000 clones, around 76% seen once. The V and J genes are TRBV7-9 and TRBJ2-1, with 10 bases identical to TRBD2. This receptor was obtained from a woman aged 40-49 years in good health and CMV-seropositive. Sequencing used PBMCs. As DNA, the CDR3 is TGTGCCAGCAGCCTCAGCGGGGGGGCTTACAATGAGCAGTTCTTC. It yields the protein CASSLSGGAYNEQFF.